This entry lists 28 T cell receptor beta chains sequenced from one sample in a study of blood T cell repertoires in COVID-19. The data were produced by immunoSEQ multiplex PCR, yet TCRdb's version contains in-frame clones alone and is incomplete. This table holds approximately 240,000 clones, approximately 84% found once. The sample consisted of peripheral blood. These receptors all stem from a man aged 45-65 years who had recovered from COVID-19.

This clone was seen a single time. The chain joins TRBV6-2 or TRBV6-3 to TRBJ2-1, with 10 positions matching TRBD2. Germline V gives CDR1 MNHEY, CDR2 SVGEGT. CDR3 length equals 16 residues. The trim removed 6 bases at V and 1 base at J, leaving 6 bases unmatched. CDR3 coding DNA: TGTGCCAGCAGCCCTCGAGCGGGAGGGTCCTACAATGAGCAGTTCTTC. Its translation: CASSPRAGGSYNEQFF.

This chain links TRBV11-3 with TRBJ2-7; 7 bases match TRBD1. Germline loops: CDR1 SGHNT, CDR2 YENEEA. This CDR3 region has 13 residues. Trimming removed 5 bases from V and 3 bases from J; junction bases left unmatched: 4. CDR3 region: CASSPGQNYEQYF. CDR3 sequence (DNA): TGTGCCAGCAGCCCGGGACAGAACTACGAGCAGTACTTC.

The chain has TRBV4-1 and TRBJ1-3; 7 bases are a match to TRBD1. Germline CDR1 and CDR2: MGHRA and YSYEKL. The CDR3 runs 16 residues. J gave up 2 bases and V 2 bases, and 6 bases lay outside the gene matches. CDR3 residues: CASSQRQGRTGNTIYF. CDR3 nucleotide sequence: TGCGCCAGCAGCCAAAGACAGGGAAGGACTGGAAACACCATATATTTT.

The chain couples TRBV19 to TRBJ2-2, with D possibly TRBD2 on 5 matching bases. V was cut by 3 bases and J by 4 bases, with 15 bases left in between. Per the germline V gene, CDR1 is LNHDA and CDR2 is SQIVND (reference sequence). The CDR3 is made up of 16 amino acids. The CDR3 here is CASSIFALRGTGELFF. In DNA, the CDR3 is TGTGCCAGTAGTATCTTCGCGCTCCGGGGCACCGGGGAGCTGTTTTTT.

The chain employs TRBV5-1 and TRBJ1-6; possible D gene TRBD1, 6 bases. Trimming pared 2 bases from V and 3 bases from J, leaving 12 bases between. The CDR3 loop spans 16 amino acids. Looked up from germline, CDR1 is SGHRS and CDR2 is YFSETQ. CDR3 residues: CASSFQGPDYNSPLHF. The CDR3 DNA is TGCGCCAGCAGCTTTCAGGGGCCCGACTATAATTCACCCCTCCACTTT.

The J gene is TRBJ2-7, the V gene TRBV19, with D perhaps TRBD2 (5 bases). In germline, CDR1 is LNHDA, CDR2 SQIVND (reference sequence). The germline V and J ends were trimmed by 2 bases and 7 bases, with 12 bases remaining between them. The CDR3 length is 13 residues. For the CDR3, the DNA is TGTGCCAGTAGTATAACTAGTCTGGGGGAGCAGTACTTC. Translated: CASSITSLGEQYF.

The V gene is TRBV7-9, the J gene TRBJ2-3; 7 nucleotides align to TRBD1. CDR3 length: 15 residues. J was trimmed by 5 bases and V by 1 base; bases with no gene match: 6. Germline lookup yields CDR1 SEHNR and CDR2 FQNEAQ (reference sequence). The CDR3 DNA sequence: TGTGCCAGCAGCTTAGGCGACAGGGTTGGAGATACGCAGTATTTT. Translated, it gives CASSLGDRVGDTQYF.

The count of this clone is one. The V and J genes are TRBV29-1 and TRBJ2-3, with 9 bases that match TRBD1. Trimming cost V 5 bases and J 0 bases; bases outside gene matches: 6. The CDR3 is made up of 15 amino acids. From germline, CDR1 is SQVTM and CDR2 ANQGSEA. The CDR3 DNA sequence: TGCAGCGTTACGACAGGGGGAAGTAGCACAGATACGCAGTATTTT. This translates into CSVTTGGSSTDTQYF.

The rearrangement joins TRBV27 to TRBJ1-2; 8 bases agree with TRBD1. The J segment lost 6 bases and the V segment lost 5 bases, leaving 26 bases of the junction unmatched. The CDR3 contains 20 residues. From germline, CDR1 is MNHEY and CDR2 SMNVEV (reference sequence). DNA for the CDR3: TGTGCCAGCAGTCCCCGCACGCTAGGACAGGGTGGTTCGGGTTCGGATGGCTACACCTTC. Translating it yields CASSPRTLGQGGSGSDGYTF.

This chain uses TRBV5-1 with TRBJ2-2; 8 bases agree with TRBD1. V lost 7 bases to trimming and J lost 5 bases; unmatched junction nucleotides: 19. CDR3 length: 18 amino acids. Germline assignment: CDR1 SGHRS and CDR2 YFSETQ. This CDR3 is CASSFRTQTGGKTGELFF. The CDR3 bases are TGCGCCAGCTCCTTCCGGACACAAACAGGGGGGAAAACCGGGGAGCTGTTTTTT.

The chain employs TRBV11-2 and TRBJ2-7; D perhaps matches TRBD1 (5 bases). Trimming stripped 1 base from V and 2 bases from J, with 12 bases between. CDR1 and CDR2 (germline): SGHAT, FQNNGV. The CDR3 runs to 15 residues. The CDR3 sequence: CASSLVPGNAYEQYF. The CDR3 coding sequence is TGTGCCAGCAGCTTAGTCCCAGGGAATGCCTACGAGCAGTACTTC.

The chain employs TRBV6-5 and TRBJ2-7; maybe TRBD1 (6 bases). The CDR3 covers 13 residues. Trimming cost V 8 bases and J 1 base, with 12 bases left between them. Germline CDR1 is MNHEY and CDR2 is SVGAGI. DNA for the CDR3: TGTGCCAGCCTACGCGACAGGTCCTACGAGCAGTACTTC. Translating it yields CASLRDRSYEQYF.

In this sample, this clone turned up once. The rearrangement joins TRBV24-1 to TRBJ2-1; 13 positions match TRBD2. Per the germline V gene, CDR1 is KGHDR and CDR2 is SFDVKD. The CDR3 length is 15 residues. V trimming: 5 bases; J trimming: 10 bases; junction bases outside the gene matches: 7. This CDR3 reads CATSARGLAGNEQFF. As DNA, the CDR3 is TGTGCCACCAGTGCCCGGGGACTAGCGGGAAACGAGCAGTTCTTC.

The chain couples TRBV2 to TRBJ1-4, with TRBD1 matching over 7 bases. Trimming at V came to 6 bases and at J to 1 base, leaving 5 bases not matched to a gene. There are 15 residues in the CDR3. The germline V gene encodes CDR1 SNHLY and CDR2 FYNNEI. In DNA, the CDR3 is TGTGCCAGCAGGGAGACAGGGCGAACTAATGAAAAACTGTTTTTT. It encodes CASRETGRTNEKLFF.

This clone was observed once. V and J are TRBV10-3 and TRBJ2-1; no reliable D call. The V end lost 2 bases, the J end lost 8 bases, and 10 bases lay between the germline ends. This CDR3 spans 13 amino acids. Germline-derived CDR1 and CDR2 are ENHRY and SYGVKD. This chain's CDR3 is CAISEAPTDEQFF. The CDR3 nucleotides read TGTGCCATCAGTGAGGCGCCAACCGATGAGCAGTTCTTC.

The chain couples TRBV5-1 to TRBJ2-7, with 10 bases aligning to TRBD2. Losses at the gene ends were 3 bases for V and 5 bases for J; bases not matched to a gene: 5. The CDR3 spans 14 residues. The germline V gene encodes CDR1 SGHRS and CDR2 YFSETQ. The CDR3 bases are TGCGCCAGCAGCTCCGGGACTAGCGAGAACGAGCAGTACTTC. Translating gives CASSSGTSENEQYF.

This clone was seen many times. The rearrangement links TRBV6-5 to TRBJ2-7; 9 bases align to TRBD2. With 0 bases clipped from V and 3 bases from J, the junction kept 3 bases outside the gene matches. The CDR3 loop spans 15 amino acids. The V gene's germline CDR1 is MNHEY and CDR2 SVGAGI. CDR3 nucleotides: TGTGCCAGCAGTTACTCTAGCGGGAGCATCTACGAGCAGTACTTC. Translation: CASSYSSGSIYEQYF.

The chain couples TRBV13 to TRBJ2-2; 11 nucleotides line up with TRBD2. This CDR3 region has 18 residues. Unmatched junction bases numbered 13, after V lost 5 bases and J lost 5 bases. CDR1 is PRHDT and CDR2 is FYEKMQ in the germline V gene (reference sequence). This chain's CDR3 is CASSQPRGIAGGTGELFF. The CDR3 bases are TGTGCCAGCAGCCAGCCGAGAGGGATAGCGGGAGGGACCGGGGAGCTGTTTTTT. Based on the CDR3 plus reference TRBV13 and TRBJ2-2, the full variable domain is AAGVIQSPRHLIKEKRETATLKCYPIPRHDTVYWYQQGPGQDPQFLISFYEKMQSDKGSIPDRFSAQQFSDYHSELNMSSLELGDSALYFCASSQPRGIAGGTGELFFGEGSRLTVL.

The chain joins TRBV28 to TRBJ1-1; possible D gene TRBD1, 5 bases. V lost 3 bases to trimming and J lost 5 bases, with 10 bases between them. This CDR3 has 13 residues. Germline CDR1 and CDR2: MDHEN and SYDVKM. The CDR3 reads CASSLGGRTEAFF. The CDR3 DNA is TGTGCCAGCAGTTTGGGGGGAAGAACTGAAGCTTTCTTT.

The chain recombines TRBV5-1 with TRBJ2-7; 12 nucleotides match TRBD2. This CDR3 region has 16 residues. The junction had 6 bases not matched to a gene; V was cut back by 0 bases and J by 5 bases. Per germline, CDR1 SGHRS and CDR2 YFSETQ. The CDR3 loop reads CASSLGGLAGGNEQYF. The CDR3 DNA follows: TGCGCCAGCAGCTTGGGTGGCCTAGCGGGAGGGAACGAGCAGTACTTC.

V and J are TRBV6-5 and TRBJ1-1, with D possibly TRBD1 on 6 matching bases. Per germline, CDR1 MNHEY and CDR2 SVGAGI. The CDR3 runs 15 residues. The V end was cut by 0 bases, the J end by 5 bases, with 13 bases between. CDR3 DNA sequence: TGTGCCAGCAGTTACTCGACACAGGGAATGACTGAAGCTTTCTTT. Amino acids: CASSYSTQGMTEAFF.

This clone was seen a single time. V usage is TRBV19 and J usage is TRBJ2-7, with D possibly matching TRBD2 (6 bases). The germline V gene encodes CDR1 LNHDA and CDR2 SQIVND (reference sequence). The ends were cut back, 7 bases at V and 6 bases at J, with 13 bases in the middle. The CDR3 runs 12 residues. The CDR3 DNA reads as TGTGCCAGTATGGGGCGGGACCCCGAGCAGTACTTC. This gives the protein CASMGRDPEQYF.

This sequence joins TRBV28 and TRBJ2-1, with 7 bases matching TRBD2. After removal of 5 bases from V and 0 bases from J, the junction contained 10 bases not matched to a gene. CDR1 and CDR2 from the germline V gene are MDHEN and SYDVKM. The CDR3 extends over 17 amino acids. The CDR3 sequence is CASSISPTGGSYNEQFF. DNA of the CDR3: TGTGCCAGCAGTATATCCCCTACGGGGGGCTCCTACAATGAGCAGTTCTTC.

V gene TRBV5-4 combines with J gene TRBJ2-7; TRBD2 might be the D (5 bases). V lost 0 bases and J lost 0, with 10 bases in between. The CDR3 covers 15 residues. The germline V gene has CDR1 SGHNT and CDR2 YYREEE (reference sequence). The CDR3 is CASSLAGVGSYEQYF. The CDR3 region has the DNA TGTGCCAGCAGCTTGGCCGGGGTGGGCTCCTACGAGCAGTACTTC.

A word on this clone: Other DNA sequences from this sample encode an identical CDR3 as well. The chain combines TRBV28 with TRBJ2-7; D is ambiguous. This CDR3 comprises 10 residues. Trimming took off 6 bases at V and 3 bases at J, with 3 bases between the two ends. Germline CDR1 and CDR2: MDHEN and SYDVKM. CDR3 sequence reads: CASSRYEQYF. The CDR3 nucleotides read TGTGCCAGCAGCCGCTACGAGCAGTACTTC. Complete variable domain (other parts from reference TRBV28 and TRBJ2-7): DVKVTQSSRYLVKRTGEKVFLECVQDMDHENMFWYRQDPGLGLRLIYFSYDVKMKEKGDIPEGYSVSREKKERFSLILESASTNQTSMYLCASSRYEQYFGPGTRLTVT.

This chain uses TRBV19 with TRBJ2-7, with D perhaps TRBD1 (5 bases). This CDR3 spans 14 amino acids. Per germline, CDR1 LNHDA and CDR2 SQIVND (reference sequence). V was cut by 4 bases and J by 5 bases, with 15 bases left in between. This CDR3 is CASSKGLGTNEQYF. In nucleotides, the CDR3 is TGTGCCAGTAGTAAGGGGCTAGGTACCAACGAGCAGTACTTC.

The V and J genes are TRBV7-9 and TRBJ2-7, with 7 bases lining up with TRBD1. The CDR3 length is 13 residues. The V gene's germline CDR1 is SEHNR and CDR2 FQNEAQ (reference sequence). V lost 11 bases to trimming and J lost 0 bases; unmatched junction nucleotides: 7. DNA of the CDR3: TGTGCCTCCCGGGACAGCCTCTCCTACGAGCAGTACTTC. Protein product: CASRDSLSYEQYF.

The chain couples TRBV7-8 to TRBJ2-7, with 14 bases matching TRBD2. The junction had 11 bases not matched to a gene; V was cut back by 5 bases and J by 2 bases. The CDR3 has 18 residues. CDR1 is SGHVS and CDR2 is FQNEAQ in the germline V gene. The CDR3 bases are TGTGCCAGCAGCCTCTTTGGACTAGCGGGAGGTCCCCCCTACGAGCAGTACTTC. Its translation is CASSLFGLAGGPPYEQYF.